The next 9 T cell receptor beta chains were all read from a single sample in a study of cytomegalovirus exposure and HLA in healthy donors. A multiplex PCR was run with 60 Vbeta primers and 13 Jbeta primers. TCRdb's table, derived via immunoSEQ multiplex PCR, lists solely in-frame clones and lacks some. The top ten hold around 1.6% of the sample, which has around 120,000 clones, around 75% seen once. The sequenced sample was PBMCs. All receptors come from a woman aged 18-29 years in good health and CMV-seronegative.

Details on this clone: This CDR3 is missing its conserved last phenylalanine or tryptophan, likely due to a read error. The DNA is omitted, as the CDR3 cannot be located on it reliably, and the CDR3 follows TCRdb's listing. The chain joins TRBV6-5 to TRBJ1-1; TRBD1, the table's D call, was not compared with the DNA. The CDR3 has 13 residues if both end residues are counted. Per germline, CDR1 MNHEY and CDR2 SVGAGI. CDR3 protein: CASSWDRNTEALV.

This rearrangement joins TRBV6-5 to TRBJ1-6; TRBD1 is a possible D gene (6 bases). The ends were cut back, 7 bases at V and 13 bases at J, with 17 bases in the middle. Germline V gene lookup returns CDR1 MNHEY and CDR2 SVGAGI. This CDR3 has 13 amino acids. The CDR3 loop is CASTWTEEGPLHF. CDR3 coding DNA: TGTGCCAGCACCTGGACAGAGGAAGGTCCCCTCCACTTT.

V is TRBV6-6 and J is TRBJ1-6; D unresolved. This CDR3 comprises 14 residues. Germline CDR1 and CDR2: MNHNY and SVGAGI (reference sequence). V was trimmed by 7 bases and J by 7 bases, leaving 14 bases between them. The CDR3 coding sequence is TGTGCCAGCACCCCCGTGGGAGCGAATTCACCCCTCCACTTT. Protein product: CASTPVGANSPLHF.

The chain links TRBV6-4 to TRBJ1-6, with D tentatively TRBD1 (5 bases). CDR1 and CDR2 from the germline V gene are MRHNA and SNTAGT. The ends were cut back, 6 bases at V and 5 bases at J, with 14 bases in the middle. The CDR3 sequence is 15 residues long. The CDR3 sequence is CASSQTEPNNSPLHF. CDR3 DNA: TGTGCCAGCAGCCAGACAGAGCCGAATAATTCACCCCTCCACTTT.

The chain has TRBV5-4 and TRBJ2-3; possibly TRBD2 for D (6 bases). Trimming cost V 2 bases and J 6 bases, with 19 bases left between them. The germline V gene has CDR1 SGHNT and CDR2 YYREEE (reference sequence). The CDR3 is 16 amino acids. Written as DNA, the CDR3 is TGTGCCAGCAGCTTACAACTAGCCACGGGTTGGGATACGCAGTATTTT. It encodes CASSLQLATGWDTQYF.

Details on this clone: The sample carries other DNA sequences with the same CDR3. In nucleotides, the CDR3 is TGCGCCAGCAGCCTACAGGTCTCTGGGGCCAACGTCCTGACTTTC. Protein: CASSLQVSGANVLTF. The J gene is TRBJ2-6, the V gene TRBV5-1; tentatively, D is TRBD1 (5 bases). The germline gives CDR1 SGHRS, CDR2 YFSETQ. The CDR3 runs to 15 residues. V lost 4 bases to trimming and J lost 0 bases, with 8 bases between them.

The chain carries TRBV5-1 and TRBJ1-2, with a possible D match to TRBD1 (5 bases). Germline-derived CDR1 and CDR2 are SGHRS and YFSETQ. The length of the CDR3 is 15 residues. Trimming took off 0 bases at V and 4 bases at J, with 13 bases between the two ends. The CDR3 DNA follows: TGCGCCAGCAGCTTGGAAGCGGGGGGTCCCTATGGCTACACCTTC. Encoded protein: CASSLEAGGPYGYTF.

The rearrangement links TRBV6-5 to TRBJ1-1; no clear D gene. The CDR3 contains 14 residues. Looked up from germline, CDR1 is MNHEY and CDR2 is SVGAGI. The germline V and J ends were trimmed by 2 bases and 1 base, with 8 bases remaining between them. The CDR3 sequence: CASSYGGGNTEAFF. The CDR3 region has the DNA TGTGCCAGCAGTTACGGAGGAGGGAACACTGAAGCTTTCTTT.

This rearrangement joins TRBV7-9 to TRBJ1-1; 7 bases match TRBD1. Germline assignment: CDR1 SEHNR and CDR2 FQNEAQ (reference sequence). J was trimmed by 0 bases and V by 5 bases; bases with no gene match: 6. The CDR3 is 15 amino acids. The chain's CDR3 is CASSRTDRMNTEAFF. DNA of the CDR3: TGTGCCAGCAGCCGGACGGACAGGATGAACACTGAAGCTTTCTTT.